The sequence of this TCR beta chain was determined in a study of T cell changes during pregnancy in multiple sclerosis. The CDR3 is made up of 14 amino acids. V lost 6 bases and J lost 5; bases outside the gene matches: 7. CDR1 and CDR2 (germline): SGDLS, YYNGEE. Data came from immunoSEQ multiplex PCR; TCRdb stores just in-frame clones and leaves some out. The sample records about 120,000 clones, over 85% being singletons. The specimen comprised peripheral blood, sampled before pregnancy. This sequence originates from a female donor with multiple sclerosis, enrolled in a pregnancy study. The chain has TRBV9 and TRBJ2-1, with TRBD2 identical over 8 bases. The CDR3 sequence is CASNMGLVNNEQFF. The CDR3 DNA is TGTGCCAGCAATATGGGACTAGTGAACAATGAGCAGTTCTTC.